This TCR beta chain was recorded in a study of blood T cell repertoires in COVID-19. Study in general: The origin of the acute and convalescent COVID-19 samples was the United States, Italy and Spain. T cells, B-cell-depleted T cells, or PBMCs supplied cDNA or gDNA.

Turning to this clone: The sample holds other DNA sequences that translate to the same CDR3.

Germline CDR1 SGHTA, CDR2 FQGNSA. The V end was cut by 0 bases, the J end by 3 bases, with 9 bases between. The CDR3 loop spans 15 amino acids. The protocol was immunoSEQ multiplex PCR, while the TCRdb copy is restricted to in-frame clones and leaves out a portion. This repertoire shows approximately 150,000 clones, 79% found once; its top ten account for 15% to 20%. The sequenced sample consisted of PBMCs or T cells enriched from blood (not recorded which). The receptor was derived from a woman aged 70-85 years in a cohort exposed to, infected with or recovered from COVID-19 (not recorded which). The chain has TRBV7-2 and TRBJ1-5; D is possibly TRBD1 (6 bases). CDR3 coding DNA: TGTGCCAGCAGCTTAGCAGGGGGAAACAATCAGCCCCAGCATTTT. Its translation is CASSLAGGNNQPQHF.